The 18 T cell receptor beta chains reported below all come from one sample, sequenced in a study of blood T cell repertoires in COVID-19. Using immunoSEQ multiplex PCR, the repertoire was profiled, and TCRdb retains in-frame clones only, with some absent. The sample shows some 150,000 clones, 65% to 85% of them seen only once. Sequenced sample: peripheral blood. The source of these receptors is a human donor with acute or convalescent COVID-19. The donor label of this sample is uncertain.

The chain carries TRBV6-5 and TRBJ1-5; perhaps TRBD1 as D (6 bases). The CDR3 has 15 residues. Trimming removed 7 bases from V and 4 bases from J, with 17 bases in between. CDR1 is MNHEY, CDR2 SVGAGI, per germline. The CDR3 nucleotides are TGTGCCAGCAAACTGGGGGCTGAGTGGAATCAGCCCCAGCATTTT. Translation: CASKLGAEWNQPQHF.

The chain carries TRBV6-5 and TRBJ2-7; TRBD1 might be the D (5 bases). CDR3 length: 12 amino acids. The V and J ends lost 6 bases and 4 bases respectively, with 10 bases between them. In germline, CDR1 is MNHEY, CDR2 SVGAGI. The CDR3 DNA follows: TGTGCCAGCAGCCCGACAGTTTACGAGCAGTACTTC. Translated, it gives CASSPTVYEQYF.

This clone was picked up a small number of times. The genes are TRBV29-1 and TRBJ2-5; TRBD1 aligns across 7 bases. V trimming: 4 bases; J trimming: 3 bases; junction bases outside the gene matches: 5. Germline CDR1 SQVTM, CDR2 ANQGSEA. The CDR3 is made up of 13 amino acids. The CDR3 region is CSVVSTGKETQYF. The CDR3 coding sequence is TGCAGCGTTGTTTCGACAGGGAAAGAGACCCAGTACTTC.

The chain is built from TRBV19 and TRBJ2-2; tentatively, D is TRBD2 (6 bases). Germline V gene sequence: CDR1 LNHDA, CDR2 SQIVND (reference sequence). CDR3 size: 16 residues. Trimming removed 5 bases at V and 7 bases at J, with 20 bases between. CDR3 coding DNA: TGTGCCAGTAGTGACCCCGGGCGGGGAACCGACGGGGAGCTGTTTTTT. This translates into CASSDPGRGTDGELFF. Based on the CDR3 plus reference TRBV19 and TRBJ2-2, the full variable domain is DGGITQSPKYLFRKEGQNVTLSCEQNLNHDAMYWYRQDPGQGLRLIYYSQIVNDFQKGDIAEGYSVSREKKESFPLTVTSAQKNPTAFYLCASSDPGRGTDGELFFGEGSRLTVL.

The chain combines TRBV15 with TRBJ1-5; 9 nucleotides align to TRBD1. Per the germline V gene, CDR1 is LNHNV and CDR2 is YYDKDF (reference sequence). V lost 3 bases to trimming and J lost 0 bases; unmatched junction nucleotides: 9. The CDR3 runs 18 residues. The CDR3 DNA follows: TGTGCCACCAGCAGCCTGAGCGGGACAGGGTATAGCAATCAGCCCCAGCATTTT. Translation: CATSSLSGTGYSNQPQHF.

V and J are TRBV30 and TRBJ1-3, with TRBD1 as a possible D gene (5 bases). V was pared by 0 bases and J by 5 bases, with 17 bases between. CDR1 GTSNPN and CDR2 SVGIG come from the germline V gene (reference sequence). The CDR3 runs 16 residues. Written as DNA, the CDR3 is TGTGCCTGGAGTGTATGGGGCCGTCAGACAAGAAACACCATATATTTT. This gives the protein CAWSVWGRQTRNTIYF. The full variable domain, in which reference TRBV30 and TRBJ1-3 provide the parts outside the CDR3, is SQTIHQWPATLVQPVGSPLSLECTVEGTSNPNLYWYRQAAGRGLQLLFYSVGIGQISSEVPQNLSASRPQDRQFILSSKKLLLSDSGFYLCAWSVWGRQTRNTIYFGEGSWLTVV.

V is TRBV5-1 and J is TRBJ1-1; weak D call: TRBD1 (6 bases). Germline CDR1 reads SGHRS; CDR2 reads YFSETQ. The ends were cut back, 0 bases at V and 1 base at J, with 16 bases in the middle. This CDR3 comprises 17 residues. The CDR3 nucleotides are TGCGCCAGCAGCTTGGATCCCCTTGGACAGACGAACACTGAAGCTTTCTTT. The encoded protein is CASSLDPLGQTNTEAFF.

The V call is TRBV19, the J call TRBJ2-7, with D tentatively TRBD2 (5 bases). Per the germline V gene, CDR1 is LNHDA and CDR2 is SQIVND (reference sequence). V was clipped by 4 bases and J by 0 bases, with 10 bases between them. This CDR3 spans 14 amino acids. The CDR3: CASSSRGPSYEQYF. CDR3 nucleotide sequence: TGTGCCAGTAGTAGTCGCGGGCCCTCCTACGAGCAGTACTTC.

The CDR3 here is CASRVAGEGDTQYF. The CDR3 DNA reads TGTGCCAGCAGGGTAGCGGGGGAAGGGGATACGCAGTATTTT. The genes are TRBV6-5 and TRBJ2-3, with 9 positions matching TRBD2. CDR3 length: 14 residues. Per germline, CDR1 MNHEY and CDR2 SVGAGI. Trimming removed 6 bases from V and 6 bases from J; junction bases left unmatched: 7.

Written as DNA, the CDR3 is TGTGCCAGCAGCGGATGGACTAGCGGGTCCGGGGCCCAGTACTTC. Translation: CASSGWTSGSGAQYF. The gene calls are TRBV7-8 and TRBJ2-5; 11 nucleotides align to TRBD2. Germline values: CDR1 SGHVS, CDR2 FQNEAQ. The CDR3 runs to 15 residues. Trimming removed 5 bases from V and 9 bases from J; junction bases left unmatched: 11.

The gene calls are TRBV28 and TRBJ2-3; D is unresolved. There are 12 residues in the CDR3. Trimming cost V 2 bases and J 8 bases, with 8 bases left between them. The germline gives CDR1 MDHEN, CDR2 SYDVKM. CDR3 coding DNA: TGTGCCAGCAGTTTACTAGAAGGTACGCAGTATTTT. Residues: CASSLLEGTQYF.

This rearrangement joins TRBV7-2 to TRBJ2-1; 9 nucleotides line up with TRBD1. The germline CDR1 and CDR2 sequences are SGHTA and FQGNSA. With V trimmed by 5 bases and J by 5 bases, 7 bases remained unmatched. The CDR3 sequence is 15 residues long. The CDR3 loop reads CASSQRGQGNNEQFF. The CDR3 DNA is TGTGCCAGCAGCCAAAGGGGACAGGGCAACAATGAGCAGTTCTTC.

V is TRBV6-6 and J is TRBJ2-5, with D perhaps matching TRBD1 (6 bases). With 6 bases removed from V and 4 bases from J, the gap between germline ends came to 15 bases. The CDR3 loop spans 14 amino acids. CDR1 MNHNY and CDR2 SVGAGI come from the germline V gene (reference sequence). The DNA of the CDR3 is TGTGCCAGCAGAAAAGAACAGGGTCGAGAGACCCAGTACTTC. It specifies CASRKEQGRETQYF.

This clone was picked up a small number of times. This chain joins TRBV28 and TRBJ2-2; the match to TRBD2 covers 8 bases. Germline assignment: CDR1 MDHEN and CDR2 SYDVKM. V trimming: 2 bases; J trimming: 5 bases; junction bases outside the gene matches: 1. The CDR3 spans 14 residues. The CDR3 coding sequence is TGTGCCAGCAGTTTAGCGGGAGGAACCGGGGAGCTGTTTTTT. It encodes CASSLAGGTGELFF.

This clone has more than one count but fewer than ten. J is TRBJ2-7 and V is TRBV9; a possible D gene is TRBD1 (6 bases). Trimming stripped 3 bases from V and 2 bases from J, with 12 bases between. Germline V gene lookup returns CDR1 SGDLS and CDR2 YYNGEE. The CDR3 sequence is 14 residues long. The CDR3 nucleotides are TGTGCCAGCAGCGAACACCCAGGGGCCTACGAGCAGTACTTC. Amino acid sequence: CASSEHPGAYEQYF.

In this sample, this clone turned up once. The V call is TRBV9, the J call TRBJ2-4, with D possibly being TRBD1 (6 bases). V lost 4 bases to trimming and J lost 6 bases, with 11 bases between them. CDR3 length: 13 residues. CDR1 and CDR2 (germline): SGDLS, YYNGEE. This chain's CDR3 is CASSSGTSNIQYF. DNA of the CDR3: TGTGCCAGCAGCTCCGGGACATCAAACATTCAGTACTTC.

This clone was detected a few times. DNA for the CDR3: TGTGCCAGCAGCTTGGGCGGAACGCCCTACAATGAGCAGTTCTTC. Encoded protein: CASSLGGTPYNEQFF. The rearrangement links TRBV5-4 to TRBJ2-1; unclear D gene. V shed 0 bases and J shed 2 bases, with 9 bases lying between them. From germline, CDR1 is SGHNT and CDR2 YYREEE (reference sequence). The CDR3 is made up of 15 amino acids.

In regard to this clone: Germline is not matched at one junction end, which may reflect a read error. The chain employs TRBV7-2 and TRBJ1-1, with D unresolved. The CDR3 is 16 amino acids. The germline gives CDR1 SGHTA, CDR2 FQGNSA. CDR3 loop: CAGSLRVAEMNTEAFF. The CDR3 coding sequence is TGTGCCGGCAGCTTACGGGTTGCGGAGATGAACACTGAAGCTTTCTTT.